This entry is about one T cell receptor (beta chain). The antigen remains unidentified. The PCR was carried out with 60 Vbeta primers and 13 Jbeta primers. Clones were read by immunoSEQ multiplex PCR, and TCRdb kept only the in-frame ones, dropping some. The sample has some 150,000 clones, roughly 80% seen once. This sample was included in a study of cytomegalovirus exposure and HLA in healthy donors. Germline V gene sequence: CDR1 SGHRS, CDR2 YFSETQ. The V and J ends lost 3 bases and 6 bases, in that order; junction bases with no gene match: 2. This CDR3 comprises 13 residues. General study findings and limits: TCR beta V- and J-gene trimming, according to a later analysis, was linked to a missense DCLRE1C variant.

All the people who gave samples were healthy bone marrow donors. The specimen sequenced was PBMCs. The receptor comes from a man aged 35 to 55 in good health and CMV-seropositive. The V call is TRBV5-1, the J call TRBJ2-7, with 11 positions matching TRBD1. The CDR3 DNA follows: TGCGCCAGCAGCTACGGGACAGGGGGCGAGCAGTACTTC. The encoded protein is CASSYGTGGEQYF.